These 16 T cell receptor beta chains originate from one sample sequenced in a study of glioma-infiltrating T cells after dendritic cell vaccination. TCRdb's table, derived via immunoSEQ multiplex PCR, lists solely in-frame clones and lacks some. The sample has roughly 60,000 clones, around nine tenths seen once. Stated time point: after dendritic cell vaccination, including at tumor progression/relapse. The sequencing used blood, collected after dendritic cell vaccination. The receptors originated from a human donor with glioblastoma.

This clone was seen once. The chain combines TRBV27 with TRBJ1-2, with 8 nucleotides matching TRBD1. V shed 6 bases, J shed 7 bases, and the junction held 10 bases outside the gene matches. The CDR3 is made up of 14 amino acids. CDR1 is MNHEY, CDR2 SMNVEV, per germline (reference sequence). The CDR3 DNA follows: TGTGCCAGCAGGTCACAACAGGGGGTGGGTGGCTACACCTTC. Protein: CASRSQQGVGGYTF.

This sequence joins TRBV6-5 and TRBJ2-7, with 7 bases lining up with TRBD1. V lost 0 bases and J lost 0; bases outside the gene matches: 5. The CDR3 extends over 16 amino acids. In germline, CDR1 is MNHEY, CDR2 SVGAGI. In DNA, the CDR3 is TGTGCCAGCAGTTACTCAAGATCAGGGGGCTCCTACGAGCAGTACTTC. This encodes CASSYSRSGGSYEQYF.

The CDR3 is CASSAWAGDSPLHF. The CDR3 DNA sequence: TGTGCCAGTAGTGCTTGGGCGGGAGATTCACCCCTCCACTTT. The V gene is TRBV19, the J gene TRBJ1-6; D ambiguous. V was cut by 5 bases and J by 8 bases, with 13 bases left in between. CDR3 length equals 14 residues. Germline assignment: CDR1 LNHDA and CDR2 SQIVND (reference sequence).

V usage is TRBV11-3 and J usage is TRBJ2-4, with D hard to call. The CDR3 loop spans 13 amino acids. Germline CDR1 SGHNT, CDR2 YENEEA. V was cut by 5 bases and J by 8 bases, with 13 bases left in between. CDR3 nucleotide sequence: TGTGCCAGCAGCCCCGAAAGATCGGACATTCAGTACTTC. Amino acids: CASSPERSDIQYF. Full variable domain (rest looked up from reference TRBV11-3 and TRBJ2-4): EAGVVQSPRYKIIEKKQPVAFWCNPISGHNTLYWYLQNLGQGPELLIRYENEEAVDDSQLPKDRFSAERLKGVDSTLKIQPAELGDSAVYLCASSPERSDIQYFGAGTRLSVL.

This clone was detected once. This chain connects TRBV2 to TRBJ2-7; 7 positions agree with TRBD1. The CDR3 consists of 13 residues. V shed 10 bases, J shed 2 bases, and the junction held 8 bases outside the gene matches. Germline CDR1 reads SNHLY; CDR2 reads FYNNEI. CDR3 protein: CATHRDRAYEQYF. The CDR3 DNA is TGTGCCACCCACCGGGACAGAGCCTACGAGCAGTACTTC.

The CDR3 region is CASSGQHNIPQHF. The CDR3 nucleotides read TGTGCCAGTAGTGGACAGCATAATATTCCCCAGCATTTT. This chain connects TRBV19 to TRBJ1-5; possibly TRBD1 for D (6 bases). The CDR3 is made up of 13 amino acids. Germline assignment: CDR1 LNHDA and CDR2 SQIVND (reference sequence). V was cut by 5 bases and J by 10 bases, with 15 bases left in between.

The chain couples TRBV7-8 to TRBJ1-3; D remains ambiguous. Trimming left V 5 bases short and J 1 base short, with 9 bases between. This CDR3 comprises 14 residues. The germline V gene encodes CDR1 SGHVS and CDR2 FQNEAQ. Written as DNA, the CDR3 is TGTGCCAGCAGCAATACACGATCTGGAAACACCATATATTTT. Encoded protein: CASSNTRSGNTIYF. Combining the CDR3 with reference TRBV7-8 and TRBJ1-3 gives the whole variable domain GAGVSQSPRYKVAKRGQDVALRCDPISGHVSLFWYQQALGQGPEFLTYFQNEAQLDKSGLPSDRFFAERPEGSVSTLKIQRTQQEDSAVYLCASSNTRSGNTIYFGEGSWLTVV.

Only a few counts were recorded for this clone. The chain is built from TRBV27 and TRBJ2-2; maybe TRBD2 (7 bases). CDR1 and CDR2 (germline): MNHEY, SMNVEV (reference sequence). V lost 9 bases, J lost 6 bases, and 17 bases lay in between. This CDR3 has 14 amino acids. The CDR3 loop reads CASKGVRGAGELFF. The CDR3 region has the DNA TGTGCCAGTAAGGGGGTCCGGGGGGCCGGGGAGCTGTTTTTT.

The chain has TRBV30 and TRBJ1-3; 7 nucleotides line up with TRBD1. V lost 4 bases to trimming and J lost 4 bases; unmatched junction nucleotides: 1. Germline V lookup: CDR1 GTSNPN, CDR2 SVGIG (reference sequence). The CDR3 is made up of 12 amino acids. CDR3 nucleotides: TGTGCCTGGAAGGGGGCAGGAAACACCATATATTTT. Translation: CAWKGAGNTIYF. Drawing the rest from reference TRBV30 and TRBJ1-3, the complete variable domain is SQTIHQWPATLVQPVGSPLSLECTVEGTSNPNLYWYRQAAGRGLQLLFYSVGIGQISSEVPQNLSASRPQDRQFILSSKKLLLSDSGFYLCAWKGAGNTIYFGEGSWLTVV.

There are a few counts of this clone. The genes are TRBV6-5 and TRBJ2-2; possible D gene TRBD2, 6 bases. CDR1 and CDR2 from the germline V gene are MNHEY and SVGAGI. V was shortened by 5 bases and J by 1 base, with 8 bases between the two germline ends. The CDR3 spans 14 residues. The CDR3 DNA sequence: TGTGCCAGCAGTCTTAGCGGGAACACCGGGGAGCTGTTTTTT. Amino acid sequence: CASSLSGNTGELFF.

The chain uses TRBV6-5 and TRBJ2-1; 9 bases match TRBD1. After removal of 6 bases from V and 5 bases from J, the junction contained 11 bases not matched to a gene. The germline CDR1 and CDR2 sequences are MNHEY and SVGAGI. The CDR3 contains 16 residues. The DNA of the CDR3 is TGTGCCAGCAGGTACCCAGACAGGGGGGGCCACAATGAGCAGTTCTTC. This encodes CASRYPDRGGHNEQFF.

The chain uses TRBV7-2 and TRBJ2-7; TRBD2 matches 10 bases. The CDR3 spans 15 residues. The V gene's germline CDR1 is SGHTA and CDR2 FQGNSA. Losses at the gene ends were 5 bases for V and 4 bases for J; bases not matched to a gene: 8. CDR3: CASSPPSGSSYEQYF. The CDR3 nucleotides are TGTGCCAGCAGCCCCCCTAGCGGGAGCTCGTACGAGCAGTACTTC.

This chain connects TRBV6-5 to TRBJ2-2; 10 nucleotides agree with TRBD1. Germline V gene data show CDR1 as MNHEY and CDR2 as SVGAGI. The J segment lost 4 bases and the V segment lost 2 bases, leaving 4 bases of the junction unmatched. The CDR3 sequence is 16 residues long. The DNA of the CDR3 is TGTGCCAGCAGTTACACCCGGACAGGGGGCACCGGGGAGCTGTTTTTT. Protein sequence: CASSYTRTGGTGELFF.

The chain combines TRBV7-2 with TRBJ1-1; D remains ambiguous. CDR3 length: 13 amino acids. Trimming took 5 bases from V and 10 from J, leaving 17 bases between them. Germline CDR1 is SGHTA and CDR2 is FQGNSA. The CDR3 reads CASSTIREGGAFF. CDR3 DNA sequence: TGTGCCAGCAGCACCATTCGGGAGGGTGGAGCTTTCTTT.

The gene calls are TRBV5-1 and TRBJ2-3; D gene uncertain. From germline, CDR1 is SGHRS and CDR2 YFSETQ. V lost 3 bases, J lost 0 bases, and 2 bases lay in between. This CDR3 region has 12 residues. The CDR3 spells CASSSSTDTQYF. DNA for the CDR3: TGCGCCAGCAGCTCTAGCACAGATACGCAGTATTTT.

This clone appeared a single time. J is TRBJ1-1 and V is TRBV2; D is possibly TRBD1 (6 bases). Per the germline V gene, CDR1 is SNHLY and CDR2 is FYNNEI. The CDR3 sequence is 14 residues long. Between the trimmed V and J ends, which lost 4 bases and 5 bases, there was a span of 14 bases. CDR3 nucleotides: TGTGCCAGCAGTGGTAAACAGGGTCGGACTGAAGCTTTCTTT. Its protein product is CASSGKQGRTEAFF.